This TCR beta chain was recovered during a study of T-cell memory formation after mild COVID-19. Points from the study as a whole: Pre-infection memory already had some responding clones, implying cross-reactive memory joined.

The sample holds a few counts of this clonotype. What it recognizes is unknown. Trimming pared 5 bases from V and 0 bases from J, leaving 15 bases between. Germline V lookup: CDR1 PRHDT, CDR2 FYEKMQ (reference sequence). The CDR3 is 16 amino acids. TCRdb reanalysed the 5' RACE reads using MiXCR and keeps one entry per CDR3 protein. The table records 50,000 or so distinct CDR3 sequences, less than 35% of them present only once. The TCR comes from a young man who had mild COVID-19 (a few samples of this study predate the infection). Cell type and time point are not known. The material sequenced was PBMCs or a T cell subset sorted from them (not recorded which). The gene calls are TRBV13 and TRBJ2-3; D remains unclear. CDR3 sequence reads: CASSGTGLSSTDTQYF. In DNA form, the CDR3 reads TGTGCCAGCAGCGGAACGGGTCTCTCGAGCACAGATACGCAGTATTTT.